A selection of T cell receptor beta chains follows, all from one sample in a study of blood T cell repertoires in COVID-19. Sequenced by immunoSEQ multiplex PCR; TCRdb stores in-frame clones only, minus some. Among over 90,000 clones listed, about 90% were seen once. Input material: peripheral blood. Source of these receptors: a human donor in a cohort sampled during active COVID-19. Each CDR3 is given with its conserved first and last residue. A D gene is named only where the DNA matches it firmly. Where a row states a size, it is once, few, many or the class of an expanded clone; other rows omit it.

v_gene	d_gene	j_gene	abundance	CDR3nt	CDR3aa
TRBV2	NA	TRBJ2-7	NA	TGTGCCAGCACCGACAGCTCCTACGAGCAGTACTTC	CASTDSSYEQYF
TRBV30	NA	TRBJ2-7	NA	TGTGCCTGGGGGTGGGGGGTTACCTACGAGCAGTACTTC	CAWGWGVTYEQYF
TRBV28	TRBD1	TRBJ2-7	NA	TGTGCCAGCAGTTTATGGGGCAGGGGGTCCTACGAGCAGTACTTC	CASSLWGRGSYEQYF
TRBV19	TRBD1	TRBJ2-5	NA	TGTGCCAGTAGTAATACAGGGGAAGAGACCCAGTACTTC	CASSNTGEETQYF
TRBV6-5	NA	TRBJ2-7	NA	TGTGCCAGCAGCCGGGGGTCCTACGAGCAGTACTTC	CASSRGSYEQYF
TRBV5-3	TRBD1	TRBJ2-1	NA	TGTGCCAGGCTCCGGGACAGGCCGTACAATGAGCAGTTCTTC	CARLRDRPYNEQFF
TRBV11-2	NA	TRBJ2-7	NA	TGTGCCAGCAGCTTAGTCTCCCACGAGCAGTACTTC	CASSLVSHEQYF
TRBV27	TRBD1	TRBJ1-2	NA	TGTGCCAGCAGTCACACCGGGACAGGGGGCTCTAACTATGGCTACACCTTC	CASSHTGTGGSNYGYTF
TRBV6-5	TRBD2	TRBJ2-1	NA	TGTGCCAGCAGGGCCGGGGGGTCTAACTACAATGAGCAGTTCTTC	CASRAGGSNYNEQFF
TRBV5-8	TRBD1	TRBJ2-3	NA	TGTGCCAGCAGCTTGTTGGGACAGGGAAGCACAGATACGCAGTATTTT	CASSLLGQGSTDTQYF
TRBV5-6	TRBD1	TRBJ2-7	NA	TGTGCCAGCAGCGCGGGGACAGGGGGAGTAATTACTTACGAGCAGTACTTC	CASSAGTGGVITYEQYF
TRBV2	NA	TRBJ2-1	once	TGTGCCAGCCCCGCAGGTAACCTAAATGAGCAGTTCTTC	CASPAGNLNEQFF
TRBV9	TRBD1	TRBJ2-2	NA	TGTGCCAGCAGCGTAGCAGGGGGCGGGTACACCGGGGAGCTGTTTTTT	CASSVAGGGYTGELFF
TRBV7-9	TRBD2	TRBJ2-1	NA	TGTGCCAGCAGCTTTACTAGCGGGGTGTACAATGAGCAGTTCTTC	CASSFTSGVYNEQFF
TRBV18	TRBD2	TRBJ2-1	NA	TGTGCCAGCTCACCCTTAGCGGGAGAACCCCGCAATGAGCAGTTCTTC	CASSPLAGEPRNEQFF
TRBV5-4	NA	TRBJ2-2	NA	TGTGCCAGCAGCTCGTTCGGGGAGGCCGGGGAGCTGTTTTTT	CASSSFGEAGELFF
TRBV6-2/TRBV6-3	NA	TRBJ1-1	NA	TGTGCCAGCAGTTACGACCCCCCGGGGGGGTTGTGGAGGGCCACTGAAGCTTTCTTT	CASSYDPPGGLWRATEAFF
TRBV25-1	NA	TRBJ2-3	NA	TGTGCCAGCAGCCCCCACGGGTCTAGCTGGAGCACAGATACGCAGTATTTT	CASSPHGSSWSTDTQYF
TRBV15	TRBD1	TRBJ1-2	NA	TGTGCCACCAGCAGAGCCGGGACAGGGGTAGGCTACACCTTC	CATSRAGTGVGYTF
TRBV21-1	NA	TRBJ1-1	NA	TGTGCCAGCAGCAAAAAGATAGGACTAGGACAGATGAACACTGAAGCTTTCTTT	CASSKKIGLGQMNTEAFF
TRBV9	NA	TRBJ2-1	NA	TGTGCCAGCAGCGTCGAAGGGGACACCCAGCAGTTCTTC	CASSVEGDTQQFF
TRBV7-9	NA	TRBJ1-2	NA	TGTGCCAGCAGCACCCACCAGGGTCGTCAGGATGGCTACACCTTC	CASSTHQGRQDGYTF
TRBV19	TRBD1	TRBJ1-1	NA	TGTGCCAGTAGTAATACAGGGGGCAACACTGAAGCTTTCTTT	CASSNTGGNTEAFF
TRBV7-9	NA	TRBJ2-1	NA	TGTGCCAGCAGCCTTACAAGCAATGAGCAGTTCTTC	CASSLTSNEQFF
TRBV5-6	NA	TRBJ1-5	once	TGTGCCAGCAGCTTGGGCGGAGATAGCAATCAGCCCCAGCATTTT	CASSLGGDSNQPQHF
TRBV28	NA	TRBJ1-6	NA	TGTGCCAGCTCCGACTCGGGGGGGTATAATTCACCCCTCCACTTT	CASSDSGGYNSPLHF
TRBV18	NA	TRBJ1-5	NA	TGTGCCAGCTCACCAAAGGTCGGGGGCAATCAGCCCCAGCATTTT	CASSPKVGGNQPQHF
TRBV30	NA	TRBJ2-1	NA	TGTGCCTGGAGTTCTATAGGGCGGGGAGCTTACAATGAGCAGTTCTTC	CAWSSIGRGAYNEQFF
TRBV6-1	NA	TRBJ2-3	NA	TGTGCCAGCAGTGAACATCCCTCCGGGGGCACAGATACGCAGTATTTT	CASSEHPSGGTDTQYF
TRBV3-1/TRBV3-2	NA	TRBJ2-7	NA	TGTGCCAGCAGCCAAGATGGAGGGCTTGGCGCCTACGAGCAGTACTTC	CASSQDGGLGAYEQYF
TRBV5-6	NA	TRBJ2-3	NA	TGTGCCAGCAGCTTTCTTCTTCCGGGTGTGACAGATACGCAGTATTTT	CASSFLLPGVTDTQYF
TRBV7-7	NA	TRBJ2-7	few	TGTGCCAGCAGCTTATCAACAGCCTCCTACGAGCAGTACTTC	CASSLSTASYEQYF
TRBV18	TRBD1	TRBJ2-1	few	TGTGCCAGCTCACCAACCCTGGGACAGTACAATGAGCAGTTCTTC	CASSPTLGQYNEQFF
TRBV2	NA	TRBJ2-5	NA	TGTGCCAGCACCTATGACGACGGGGGGACCCAGTACTTC	CASTYDDGGTQYF
TRBV6-4	NA	TRBJ1-5	NA	TGTGCCAGCAGTGACTCGAGTGTTTATCCAGGGATTTTGAATCAGCCCCAGCATTTT	CASSDSSVYPGILNQPQHF
TRBV7-7	TRBD1	TRBJ1-6	NA	TGTGCCAGCAGCCCGGGCCGGGACAGGCCAGATAATTCACCCCTCCACTTT	CASSPGRDRPDNSPLHF
TRBV7-2	TRBD1	TRBJ2-1	NA	TGTGCCAGCAGCTTCCACAGGGGCAATGAGCAGTTCTTC	CASSFHRGNEQFF
TRBV7-8	NA	TRBJ2-3	NA	TGTGCCAGCAGCTTCAGAAGCCCGGGAGTTCCTAGCACAGATACGCAGTATTTT	CASSFRSPGVPSTDTQYF
TRBV28	TRBD2	TRBJ2-5	NA	TGTGCCAGCAGACAAAACTCGGGGACTAGGGAAGGAGAGACCCAGTACTTC	CASRQNSGTREGETQYF
TRBV28	NA	TRBJ1-1	NA	TGTGCCAGCAGCAAGGGGAGGACTGAAGCTTTCTTT	CASSKGRTEAFF
TRBV30	TRBD2	TRBJ2-3	NA	TGTGCCTGGAGTTTTCGACCCCTGAGGCTAGCGGGGGACACAGATACGCAGTATTTT	CAWSFRPLRLAGDTDTQYF
TRBV28	TRBD1	TRBJ2-5	NA	TGTGCCAGCAGTGAGGGACAGGGGGCTCGGGAGACCCAGTACTTC	CASSEGQGARETQYF
TRBV28	NA	TRBJ1-5	NA	TGTGCCAGCAGTCCTCCGCCCGGGGACAATCAGCCCCAGCATTTT	CASSPPPGDNQPQHF
TRBV2	NA	TRBJ2-5	NA	TGTGCCAGCAGTGTATTAGCGACCCAAGAGACCCAGTACTTC	CASSVLATQETQYF
TRBV11-3	TRBD2	TRBJ2-5	NA	TGTGCCAGCAGCAAGGGACTAGCGGGGGCACAAGAGACCCAGTACTTC	CASSKGLAGAQETQYF
TRBV11-2	NA	TRBJ1-2	NA	TGTGCCAGCAGCCGGGGGATTGGGTCTTCCAACTATGGCTACACCTTC	CASSRGIGSSNYGYTF
TRBV5-1	TRBD2	TRBJ2-4	NA	TGCGCCAGCAGCTTGGCCCGGGGGGGTCTACAGTACTTC	CASSLARGGLQYF
TRBV3-1/TRBV3-2	TRBD2	TRBJ2-3	NA	TGTGCCAGCAGCCAATCCTCCGGGACTAGTAGGTATTTT	CASSQSSGTSRYF
TRBV19	TRBD1	TRBJ2-2	NA	TGTGCCAGTAGCACGGGACAGGGGAACACCGGGGAGCTGTTTTTT	CASSTGQGNTGELFF
TRBV5-6	TRBD1	TRBJ2-7	few	TGTGCCAGCAGCATGGGACAGGGTGGCGAGCAGTACTTC	CASSMGQGGEQYF
TRBV11-2	TRBD2	TRBJ2-5	NA	TGTGCCAGCAGCTCCGCGGGGGGGCTATATGAGACCCAGTACTTC	CASSSAGGLYETQYF
TRBV2	TRBD1	TRBJ1-1	NA	TGTGCCAGCAGTGGAGGGTTGCGACAGGGGGCCACTGAAGCTTTCTTT	CASSGGLRQGATEAFF
TRBV6-1	TRBD1	TRBJ2-2	NA	TGTGCCAGCAGTGTTCGGGGACAGGGCGCGTCGGACACCGGGGAGCTGTTTTTT	CASSVRGQGASDTGELFF